This T cell receptor (beta chain) was identified in a study of post-analysis software for immune sequencing data. The wider study: In terms of disease course, relapsing-remitting, secondary progressive and progressive-relapsing multiple sclerosis were included.

Study results and caveats: Normalized Chao1 diversity was significantly reduced in patients versus controls. Those samples that were prepared in the same batch co-clustered strongly by F measure.

Unique molecular identifiers were built into the TCR beta cDNA libraries. T cells, 1 to 10 million of them, yielded about 500,000 cDNA molecules. TCRdb analysed the PCR reads with MiXCR anew, one entry per CDR3 protein. The sample records 740,000 or so distinct CDR3 sequences, approximately 57% being singletons. For this clonotype: Antigen: not known.

The specimen was blood. The source of this sequence is a girl aged 5 to 17 with multiple sclerosis.

CDR3 loop: CATQNRGPTSGELFF. The DNA of the CDR3 is TGTGCCACCCAGAACAGGGGCCCGACCTCGGGGGAGCTGTTTTTT. The chain links TRBV28 to TRBJ2-2; 7 nucleotides match TRBD1. Germline CDR1 and CDR2: MDHEN and SYDVKM. The CDR3 contains 15 residues. V lost 10 bases, J lost 8 bases, and 16 bases stayed unmatched. Based on the CDR3 plus reference TRBV28 and TRBJ2-2, the full variable domain is DVKVTQSSRYLVKRTGEKVFLECVQDMDHENMFWYRQDPGLGLRLIYFSYDVKMKEKGDIPEGYSVSREKKERFSLILESASTNQTSMYLCATQNRGPTSGELFFGEGSRLTVL.